This T cell receptor beta chain was retrieved from a study of T cell changes during pregnancy in multiple sclerosis. The assay was immunoSEQ multiplex PCR, and TCRdb's table has in-frame clones only and misses some. Of 70,000 to 75,000 clones listed, 85% to 95% were seen once; the top ten hold about 2.3%. This CDR3 contains 17 residues. Germline V CDR1 and CDR2: SNHLY, FYNNEI. Trimming shortened V by 2 bases and J by 2 bases, and 16 bases separated the two germline ends. The chain links TRBV2 to TRBJ1-5, with D possibly being TRBD1 (5 bases). Sequences were derived from peripheral blood, sampled before pregnancy. The receptor comes from a female donor with multiple sclerosis, enrolled in a pregnancy study. This CDR3 is CASSESLWTTGNQPQHF. The CDR3 bases are TGTGCCAGCAGTGAATCGCTTTGGACAACTGGCAATCAGCCCCAGCATTTT.